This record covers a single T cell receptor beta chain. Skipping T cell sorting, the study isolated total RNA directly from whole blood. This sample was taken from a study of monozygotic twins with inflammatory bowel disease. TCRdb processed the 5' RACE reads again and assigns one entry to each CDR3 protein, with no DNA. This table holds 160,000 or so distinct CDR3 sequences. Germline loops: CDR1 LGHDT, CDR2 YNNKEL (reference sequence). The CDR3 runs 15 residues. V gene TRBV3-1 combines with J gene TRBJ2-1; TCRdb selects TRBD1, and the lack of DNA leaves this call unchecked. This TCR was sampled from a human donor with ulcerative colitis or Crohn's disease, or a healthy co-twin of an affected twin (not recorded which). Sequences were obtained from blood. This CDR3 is CASSQDRAYYNEQFF.